This T cell receptor (beta chain) was captured by sequencing in a study of blood T cell repertoires in COVID-19. Turning to the study itself: There were acute and convalescent COVID-19 samples, and they came from the United States, Italy and Spain.

In the original workflow: Quantification of nucleated cells was approximated via reference gene primer amplification. Measured with immunoSEQ multiplex PCR; TCRdb has only the in-frame clones, and not every one. For V, J and clone size, that table is used; D and trimming come from the DNA. The sample contains about 16,000 clones, approximately 88% of which appear only once. This CDR3 is 15 amino acids long. The trim removed 5 bases at V and 8 bases at J, leaving 11 bases unmatched. Germline values: CDR1 MNHEY, CDR2 SMNVEV (reference sequence). The V and J genes are TRBV27 and TRBJ1-3; the match to TRBD1 covers 8 bases. The clonotype comes from a man in his sixties with acute or convalescent COVID-19. Specimen: peripheral blood. The CDR3 reads CASSSRQGPIDTIYF. Written as DNA, the CDR3 is TGTGCCAGCAGTAGTCGACAGGGGCCGATAGACACCATATATTTT.